This T cell receptor (beta chain) came from a study of T-cell reconstitution after alpha-beta-depleted transplantation in children (dated by TCRdb to 2016 to 2018). Turning to the overall study: T-cell immune reconstitution after TCRalphabeta/CD19-depleted allogeneic hematopoietic cell transplantation in children was quantitatively tracked in the study by means of TCR repertoire profiling.

A remark on this clonotype: Its antigen is not yet known. One base away there is no much larger clone; base qualities are not given.

General conclusions and limits of the study: Over subsequent months, a decline in hyperexpanded clone frequencies was noted, and after one year, T-cell counts and TCRbeta diversity were mostly ascribed to newly produced T cells. The high TCRbeta diversity at day 60 in some patients was ascribed to recipient T cells and intrathymic progenitors that had survived conditioning. The apparently early alphabetaT-cell count recovery about two months after transplant was reportedly dependent on only several hundred rapidly expanded clones derived from non-depleted graft cells.

The library came from PCR. Sequencing took place on an Illumina HiSeq 2500. To normalize quantification of the TCRbeta repertoire, the TCR libraries were built with molecular barcoding that relied on unique molecular identifiers. TCRdb reworked the public reads: Q25 trimming with fastp, MiXCR clone assembly, productive beta chains retained. A single entry per CDR3 protein holds the most common genes and DNA from its merged rows. This sample gives over 45,000 distinct CDR3 sequences in total; more than 5% of them show up just once. The ten largest clones add up to about 33% of the sample. The junction shows trimming of 6 bases on V and 0 bases on J, and the gene matches do not reach 16 bases of it. The CDR3, cysteine through phenylalanine, is 19 amino acids long. Of the read, only the CDR3 DNA is kept; its 57 bases are in frame from base 1. The germline V gene (reference sequence) specifies WNHNN as CDR1 and SYGVQD as CDR2.

According to the study, the label for this sample's time point signals: day 60 (about 2 months) after transplantation. The treatment or condition label of this sample denotes: allogeneic hematopoietic cell transplantation with graft depleted of TCRalphabeta T cells and CD19 B cells. The children who served as transplant recipients had been given grafts of TCRalphabeta/CD19-depleted allogeneic hematopoietic cells. This material consisted of PBMCs, mostly from graft donor cells, taken 60 days after TCRalphabeta/CD19-depleted stem cell transplant. The rearrangement joined TRBV10-1 to TRBJ2-4, and TRBD2 matches 8 of the central bases. This TCR derives from a female patient younger than 10 who had a stem cell transplant for aplastic anemia, so the T cells may come from the graft donor. In nucleotides, the sequence is TGCGCCAGCAGGCCCCGGGATAGCGGGGCACCAATAGCCAAAAACATTCAGTACTTC. Translation gives CASRPRDSGAPIAKNIQYF.